The 21 T cell receptor beta chains presented below share a single source sample, sequenced in a study of OX40 agonist ivuxolimab in advanced cancers. TCRdb keeps only in-frame clones here, not all; method: immunoSEQ multiplex PCR. The repertoire holds some 130,000 clones, approximately 90% seen once, with about 1.1% in the top ten. This specimen consisted of CD4+ or CD8+ T cells sorted from blood, obtained in a trial of the OX40 agonist ivuxolimab. The receptors were gathered from an adult with an advanced solid tumor such as melanoma, head and neck, liver or kidney cancer.

This sequence joins TRBV7-9 and TRBJ2-7; 10 bases line up with TRBD2. Per the germline V gene, CDR1 is SEHNR and CDR2 is FQNEAQ (reference sequence). V was pared by 7 bases and J by 4 bases, with 13 bases of the junction left unmatched. This CDR3 has 16 amino acids. The CDR3 region is CASIHIGLAGEYEQYF. CDR3 sequence (DNA): TGTGCCAGCATCCATATAGGGCTAGCGGGAGAATACGAGCAGTACTTC.

The chain is built from TRBV5-1 and TRBJ1-2; 7 nucleotides match TRBD1. CDR1 is SGHRS and CDR2 is YFSETQ in the germline V gene. This CDR3 spans 17 amino acids. Trimming cost V 0 bases and J 8 bases; bases outside gene matches: 16. DNA of the CDR3: TGCGCCAGCAGCTTGGTTGGTAGCCCAAAGGGGGCTTACGGCTACACCTTC. This translates into CASSLVGSPKGAYGYTF.

The chain uses TRBV19 and TRBJ2-5; 9 nucleotides agree with TRBD2. Germline-derived CDR1 and CDR2 are LNHDA and SQIVND (reference sequence). The CDR3 sequence is 17 residues long. V shed 6 bases, J shed 4 bases, and the junction held 15 bases outside the gene matches. Here the CDR3 reads CASSKNRNSGSRETQYF. CDR3 nucleotide sequence: TGTGCCAGTAGCAAAAATCGGAATAGCGGGAGTCGAGAGACCCAGTACTTC. The full variable domain, completed using reference TRBV19 and TRBJ2-5, is DGGITQSPKYLFRKEGQNVTLSCEQNLNHDAMYWYRQDPGQGLRLIYYSQIVNDFQKGDIAEGYSVSREKKESFPLTVTSAQKNPTAFYLCASSKNRNSGSRETQYFGPGTRLLVL.

This chain links TRBV27 with TRBJ2-7, with 9 bases identical to TRBD2. This CDR3 has 14 amino acids. V lost 6 bases, J lost 1 base, and 4 bases stayed unmatched. Germline CDR1 is MNHEY and CDR2 is SMNVEV (reference sequence). The CDR3 here is CASRREGLSYEQYF. CDR3 sequence (DNA): TGTGCCAGCAGGCGGGAGGGCCTTTCCTACGAGCAGTACTTC.

The chain carries TRBV10-3 and TRBJ2-7, with TRBD1 matching over 9 bases. The CDR3 is 14 residues long. Losses at the gene ends were 6 bases for V and 6 bases for J; bases not matched to a gene: 9. From germline, CDR1 is ENHRY and CDR2 SYGVKD. CDR3 coding DNA: TGTGCCATCAGCCCGGGACAGGGTGATTTCGAGCAGTACTTC. It encodes CAISPGQGDFEQYF.

The gene calls are TRBV2 and TRBJ1-2; a possible D gene is TRBD1 (5 bases). Germline V gives CDR1 SNHLY, CDR2 FYNNEI. This CDR3 has 14 residues. The germline V and J ends were trimmed by 1 base and 7 bases, with 13 bases remaining between them. The CDR3 bases are TGTGCCAGCAGTGAAGTTAGGGGCCAGGGTGGCTACACCTTC. Translated, it gives CASSEVRGQGGYTF.

V usage is TRBV19 and J usage is TRBJ2-1; TRBD1 might be the D (5 bases). Germline-derived CDR1 and CDR2 are LNHDA and SQIVND (reference sequence). V was shortened by 3 bases and J by 1 base, with 10 bases between the two germline ends. The CDR3 is 15 residues long. The CDR3 sequence: CASSIQGMSYNEQFF. The CDR3 DNA reads TGTGCCAGTAGTATTCAGGGAATGTCCTACAATGAGCAGTTCTTC.

This chain joins TRBV6-1 and TRBJ2-4; 13 nucleotides match TRBD2. The trim removed 3 bases at V and 3 bases at J, leaving 5 bases unmatched. The germline CDR1 and CDR2 sequences are MNHNS and SASEGT. The CDR3 contains 17 residues. Written as DNA, the CDR3 is TGTGCCAGCAGTGATGGACTAGCGGGAGTTAACAAAAACATTCAGTACTTC. Translated: CASSDGLAGVNKNIQYF.

J is TRBJ1-5 and V is TRBV7-8; TRBD1 agrees at 7 bases. The length of the CDR3 is 15 residues. Looked up from germline, CDR1 is SGHVS and CDR2 is FQNEAQ. The junction had 4 bases not matched to a gene; V was cut back by 5 bases and J by 0 bases. The CDR3 sequence is CASSLGQYSNQPQHF. The CDR3 nucleotides are TGTGCCAGCAGCCTGGGACAGTATAGCAATCAGCCCCAGCATTTT.

The chain recombines TRBV28 with TRBJ2-7; D is perhaps TRBD2 (6 bases). Germline V CDR1 and CDR2: MDHEN, SYDVKM. V lost 4 bases and J lost 1, with 14 bases in between. This CDR3 region has 15 residues. Here the CDR3 reads CASSSPGGQSYEQYF. CDR3 nucleotides: TGTGCCAGCAGTTCACCCGGAGGGCAATCCTACGAGCAGTACTTC.

The chain employs TRBV28 and TRBJ1-5, with 9 nucleotides matching TRBD1. The germline CDR1 and CDR2 sequences are MDHEN and SYDVKM. This CDR3 has 16 amino acids. J gave up 11 bases and V 6 bases, and 17 bases lay outside the gene matches. The CDR3 spells CASSRGQGLVMSTQHF. As DNA, the CDR3 is TGTGCCAGCAGCCGCGGACAGGGGTTGGTAATGTCGACCCAGCATTTT.

The chain joins TRBV5-1 to TRBJ1-4, with D unclear. Trimming shortened V by 0 bases and J by 0 bases, and 9 bases separated the two germline ends. Germline values: CDR1 SGHRS, CDR2 YFSETQ. This CDR3 region has 16 residues. In nucleotides, the CDR3 is TGCGCCAGCAGCTTGGTGGCAGGCGCAACTAATGAAAAACTGTTTTTT. Translating it yields CASSLVAGATNEKLFF.

The chain carries TRBV10-3 and TRBJ2-1; 12 bases agree with TRBD2. The CDR3 totals 15 residues. J gave up 6 bases and V 3 bases, and 3 bases lay outside the gene matches. Germline CDR1 and CDR2: ENHRY and SYGVKD. The CDR3 nucleotides are TGTGCCATCAGTGAATTACTAGCGGGAGGCAATGAGCAGTTCTTC. It is translated as CAISELLAGGNEQFF.

V gene TRBV2 combines with J gene TRBJ1-2; TRBD1 matches at 7 bases. The CDR3 length is 14 residues. The germline gives CDR1 SNHLY, CDR2 FYNNEI. V dropped 7 bases and J dropped 4; count of bases not matched to a gene: 9. The DNA for the CDR3 is TGTGCCAGCACAGCGCCGGGACAGAGCTATGGCTACACCTTC. This sequence encodes CASTAPGQSYGYTF.

This chain joins TRBV4-3 and TRBJ2-7; 9 positions match TRBD2. Germline V gene lookup returns CDR1 LGHNA and CDR2 YSLEER. The length of the CDR3 is 16 residues. V lost 1 base, J lost 3 bases, and 7 bases stayed unmatched. This CDR3 is CASSQGAGGLIYEQYF. As DNA, the CDR3 is TGCGCCAGCAGCCAAGGGGCGGGAGGGTTGATCTACGAGCAGTACTTC.

The rearrangement links TRBV9 to TRBJ2-7, with 10 bases matching TRBD2. V lost 4 bases to trimming and J lost 4 bases; unmatched junction nucleotides: 8. The CDR3 has 15 residues. Germline V gene data show CDR1 as SGDLS and CDR2 as YYNGEE. This chain's CDR3 is CASSRRASGSYEQYF. The DNA of the CDR3 is TGTGCCAGCAGCCGTCGGGCTAGCGGGAGTTACGAGCAGTACTTC.

This clone was observed a single time. The chain employs TRBV7-8 and TRBJ2-2; the match to TRBD2 covers 7 bases. In germline, CDR1 is SGHVS, CDR2 FQNEAQ. J lost 1 base, V lost 7 bases, and 9 bases had no gene match. The CDR3 has 16 residues. CDR3 amino acids: CASTLSASGNTGELFF. CDR3 nucleotides: TGTGCCAGCACCCTATCTGCTAGCGGGAACACCGGGGAGCTGTTTTTT.

V usage is TRBV18 and J usage is TRBJ2-4, with a tentative D call TRBD2 (5 bases). The ends were cut back, 0 bases at V and 0 bases at J, with 18 bases in the middle. The CDR3 has 19 amino acids. CDR1 is KGHSH, CDR2 LQKENI, per germline. The CDR3 spells CASSPPRTADSLAKNIQYF. The DNA for the CDR3 is TGTGCCAGCTCACCACCCCGGACCGCGGACTCCTTAGCCAAAAACATTCAGTACTTC.

The rearrangement joins TRBV18 to TRBJ2-7, with a weak D call TRBD2 (5 bases). Per the germline V gene, CDR1 is KGHSH and CDR2 is LQKENI. Trimming took 0 bases from V and 2 from J, leaving 11 bases between them. This CDR3 has 15 amino acids. DNA for the CDR3: TGTGCCAGCTCACCACCAGGCGGGCTCACCTACGAGCAGTACTTC. It codes for CASSPPGGLTYEQYF.

The J gene is TRBJ2-5, the V gene TRBV5-1, with D perhaps matching TRBD2 (6 bases). The CDR3 has 17 residues. V shed 3 bases and J shed 2 bases, with 20 bases lying between them. Germline-derived CDR1 and CDR2 are SGHRS and YFSETQ. The CDR3 nucleotides read TGCGCCAGCAGCTATTGGCCCGTGCGGGGAGAACAAGAGACCCAGTACTTC. Amino acids: CASSYWPVRGEQETQYF.

V gene TRBV18 combines with J gene TRBJ2-7; 10 nucleotides agree with TRBD1. V was clipped by 6 bases and J by 6 bases; unmatched bases: 11. Per the germline V gene, CDR1 is KGHSH and CDR2 is LQKENI. The CDR3 consists of 15 residues. CDR3 loop: CASSQNPGQGFEQYF. The CDR3 DNA reads as TGTGCCAGCTCGCAGAATCCGGGACAGGGGTTCGAGCAGTACTTC. Full variable domain (missing parts from reference TRBV18 and TRBJ2-7): NAGVMQNPRHLVRRRGQEARLRCSPMKGHSHVYWYRQLPEEGLKFMVYLQKENIIDESGMPKERFSAEFPKEGPSILRIQQVVRGDSAAYFCASSQNPGQGFEQYFGPGTRLTVT.